This is a list of T cell receptor beta chains from one sample in a study of blood T cell repertoires in COVID-19. Profiling relied on immunoSEQ multiplex PCR, and the TCRdb table lists in-frame clones only, not all of them. This table holds 75,000 to 95,000 clones, approximately 90% found once. The sequenced sample was peripheral blood. These TCRs come from a human donor in a cohort sampled during active COVID-19. CDR3s leave out the opening cysteine and the closing phenylalanine or tryptophan. D genes are given only for firm matches. The size field is filled for only some rows; it gives once, few, many or a size class.

J gene: TRBJ2-2
D gene: TRBD2
V gene: TRBV18
clone size: NA
CDR3 protein: ASSPYGGGAAGELF

J gene: TRBJ1-5
D gene: NA
V gene: TRBV5-8
clone size: NA
CDR3 protein: ASSFGRNNQPQH

J gene: TRBJ2-3
D gene: NA
V gene: TRBV21-1
clone size: once
CDR3 protein: ASSKGSGTPGTDTQY

J gene: TRBJ2-3
D gene: NA
V gene: TRBV5-1
clone size: NA
CDR3 protein: ASSLRRDSADTQY

J gene: TRBJ1-2
D gene: NA
V gene: TRBV7-8
clone size: NA
CDR3 protein: ASSLAARYNGYT

J gene: TRBJ2-7
D gene: TRBD2
V gene: TRBV29-1
clone size: large
CDR3 protein: SVEALAGVKTYEQY

J gene: TRBJ2-7
D gene: NA
V gene: TRBV5-5
clone size: NA
CDR3 protein: ASSPPGQIYYEQY

J gene: TRBJ2-6
D gene: NA
V gene: TRBV19
clone size: NA
CDR3 protein: ASSIGDVLGSGANVLT

J gene: TRBJ2-5
D gene: TRBD2
V gene: TRBV28
clone size: NA
CDR3 protein: ASSGGSHVETQY

J gene: TRBJ1-4
D gene: NA
V gene: TRBV2
clone size: NA
CDR3 protein: ASTLGGGPEKLF

J gene: TRBJ2-7
D gene: NA
V gene: TRBV6-2/TRBV6-3
clone size: NA
CDR3 protein: ASSYFAPYYTGRAEQY

J gene: TRBJ1-6
D gene: TRBD1
V gene: TRBV6-2/TRBV6-3
clone size: NA
CDR3 protein: ASSSDRNSYNSPLH

J gene: TRBJ1-3
D gene: NA
V gene: TRBV11-2
clone size: NA
CDR3 protein: ASSIAYSGNTIY

J gene: TRBJ2-1
D gene: TRBD2
V gene: TRBV27
clone size: NA
CDR3 protein: ASSLVGLARSNEQF

J gene: TRBJ2-5
D gene: NA
V gene: TRBV2
clone size: once
CDR3 protein: ASSDMGLETQY

J gene: TRBJ2-1
D gene: TRBD2
V gene: TRBV19
clone size: once
CDR3 protein: ASSTARGGMYNEQF

J gene: TRBJ2-5
D gene: NA
V gene: TRBV7-3
clone size: NA
CDR3 protein: ASSLTPGPQAGAQETQY

J gene: TRBJ1-2
D gene: NA
V gene: TRBV5-8
clone size: NA
CDR3 protein: ASSRQNGYT